Given below is one TCR beta chain in context. Authors' analysis steps: Cell counts per sample came from amplifying reference gene primers. The repertoire was sequenced with immunoSEQ multiplex PCR; TCRdb's copy has only in-frame clones and lacks some. The V and J calls and clone size come from that table; D and trimming were worked out from the DNA. Of 35,000 to 50,000 clones detected, about 90% appear once; the ten largest clones hold over 1%. This entry belongs to a study of blood T cell repertoires in COVID-19. Across the study: Nucleic acid was either cDNA or gDNA, and it came from T cells, B-cell-depleted T cells, or PBMCs.

What was sequenced was peripheral blood. The TCR originated in a woman between 35 and 50 years old with acute or convalescent COVID-19.

Here the CDR3 DNA reads TGTGCCAGCAGTACAGGGCAGACCTACGAGCAGTACTTC. As protein: CASSTGQTYEQYF. The chain combines TRBV12-3 or TRBV12-4 with TRBJ2-7; D possibly corresponds to TRBD1 (6 bases). Trimming cost V 5 bases and J 2 bases, with 10 bases left between them. This CDR3 is built from 13 residues.